This TCR beta chain was recorded in a study of T cells in Graves' hyperthyroidism and ophthalmopathy. Study-level points and caveats: Prediction of ophthalmopathy progression came a median 6.5 months pre-onset. Blood also carried most thyroid clonotypes expanded above 0.001.

In regard to this clonotype: The antigen remains undetermined.

Across 18 months, stable Graves' hyperthyroidism was marked by no progression to ophthalmopathy. For the diagnoses, clinical symptoms, serum thyroxine and TRAb, thyroid ultrasound and orbital computed tomography were used. This CDR3 spans 13 amino acids. Germline CDR1 reads DFQATT; CDR2 reads SNEGSKA (reference sequence). Between the trimmed V and J ends, which lost 5 bases and 8 bases, there was a span of 18 bases. Using RNA transcripts as the source, TCR beta CDR3 regions were amplified. Carried out on the TCR CDR3, a first-round RT-PCR used the HTBI primer set. One entry per CDR3 protein results from TCRdb running MiXCR on the multiplex PCR reads. The sample comprises nearly 750,000 distinct CDR3 sequences, about 35% of which are singletons, and 31% rests with the top ten.

This sequence originates from a woman aged 40 to 50 with Graves' hyperthyroidism. The sample comprised blood. The J gene is TRBJ1-1, the V gene TRBV20-1, with a tentative D call TRBD1 (6 bases). The CDR3 DNA reads TGCAGTGCTTGGGGGGGGCGGGTCCAAGAAGCTTTCTTT. Translation gives CSAWGGRVQEAFF.